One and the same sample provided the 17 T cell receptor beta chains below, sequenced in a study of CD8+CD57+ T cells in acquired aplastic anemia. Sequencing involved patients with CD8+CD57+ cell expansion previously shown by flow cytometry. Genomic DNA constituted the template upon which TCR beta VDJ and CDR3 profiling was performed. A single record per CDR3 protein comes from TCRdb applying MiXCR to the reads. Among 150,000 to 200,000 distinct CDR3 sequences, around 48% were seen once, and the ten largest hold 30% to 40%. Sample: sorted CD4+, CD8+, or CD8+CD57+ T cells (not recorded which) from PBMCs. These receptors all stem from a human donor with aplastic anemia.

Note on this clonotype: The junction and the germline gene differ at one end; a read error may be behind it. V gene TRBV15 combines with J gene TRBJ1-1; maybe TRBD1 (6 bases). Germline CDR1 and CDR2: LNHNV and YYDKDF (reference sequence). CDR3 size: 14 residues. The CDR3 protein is CATSPGVMNTEALF. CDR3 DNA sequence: TGTGCCACCAGCCCAGGGGTTATGAACACTGAAGCTCTCTTT.

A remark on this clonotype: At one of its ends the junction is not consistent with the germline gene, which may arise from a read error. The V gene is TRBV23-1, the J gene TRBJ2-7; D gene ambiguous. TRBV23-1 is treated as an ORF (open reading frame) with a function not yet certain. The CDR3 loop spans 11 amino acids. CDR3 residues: CASSDRRAENF. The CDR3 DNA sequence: TGCGCCAGCAGTGATCGCCGGGCGGAGAACTTC.

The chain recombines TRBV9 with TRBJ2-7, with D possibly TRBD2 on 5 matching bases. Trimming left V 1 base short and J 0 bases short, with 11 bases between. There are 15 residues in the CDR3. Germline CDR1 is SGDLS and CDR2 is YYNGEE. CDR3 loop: CASSVSGRSSYEQYF. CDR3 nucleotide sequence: TGTGCCAGCAGCGTAAGCGGCCGCAGCTCCTACGAGCAGTACTTC.

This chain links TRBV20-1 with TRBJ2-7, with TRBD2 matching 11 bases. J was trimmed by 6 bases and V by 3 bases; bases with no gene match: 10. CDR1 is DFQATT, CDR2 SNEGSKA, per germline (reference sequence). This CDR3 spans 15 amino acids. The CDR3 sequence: CSARHRLAGISEQYF. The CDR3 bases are TGCAGTGCTAGGCATCGACTAGCGGGAATCTCCGAGCAGTACTTC.

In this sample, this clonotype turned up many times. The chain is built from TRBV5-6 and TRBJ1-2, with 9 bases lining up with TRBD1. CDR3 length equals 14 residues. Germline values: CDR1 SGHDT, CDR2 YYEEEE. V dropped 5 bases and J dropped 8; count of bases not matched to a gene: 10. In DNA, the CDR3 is TGTGCCAGCAGGTCTACCGGGACAGGGTACGGCTACACCTTC. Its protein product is CASRSTGTGYGYTF.

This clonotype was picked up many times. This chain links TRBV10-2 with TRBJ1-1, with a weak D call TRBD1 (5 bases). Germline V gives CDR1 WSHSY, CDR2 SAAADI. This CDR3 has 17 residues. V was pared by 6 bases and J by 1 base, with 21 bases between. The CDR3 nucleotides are TGCGCCAGCAGCCCCTCGGGACTCAATGTCGAGAACACTGAAGCTTTCTTT. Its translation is CASSPSGLNVENTEAFF.

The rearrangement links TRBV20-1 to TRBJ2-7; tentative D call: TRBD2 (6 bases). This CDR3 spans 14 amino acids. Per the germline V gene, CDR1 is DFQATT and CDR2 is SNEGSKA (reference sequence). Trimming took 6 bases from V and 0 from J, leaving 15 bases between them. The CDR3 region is CSATGTGSSYEQYF. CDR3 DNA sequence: TGCAGTGCCACTGGGACTGGGAGCTCCTACGAGCAGTACTTC.

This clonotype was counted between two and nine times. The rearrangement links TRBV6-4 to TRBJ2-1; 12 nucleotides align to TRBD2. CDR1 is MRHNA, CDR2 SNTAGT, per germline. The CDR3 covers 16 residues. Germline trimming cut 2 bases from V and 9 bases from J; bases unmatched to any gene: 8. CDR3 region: CASSDRLAGGPGEQFF. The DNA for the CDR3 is TGTGCCAGCAGTGACCGGCTAGCGGGAGGGCCGGGTGAGCAGTTCTTC.

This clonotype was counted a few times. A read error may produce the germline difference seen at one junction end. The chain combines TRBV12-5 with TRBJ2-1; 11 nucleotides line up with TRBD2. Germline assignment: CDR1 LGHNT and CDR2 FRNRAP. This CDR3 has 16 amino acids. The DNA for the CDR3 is TGTGCTGGTGGCTGGGCACTAGCGGGAGTGCCCAATGAGCAGTTCTTC. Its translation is CAGGWALAGVPNEQFF. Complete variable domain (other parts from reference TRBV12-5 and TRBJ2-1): DARVTQTPRHKVTEMGQEVTMRCQPILGHNTVFWYRQTMMQGLELLAYFRNRAPLDDSGMPKDRFSAEMPDATLATLKIQPSEPRDSAVYFCAGGWALAGVPNEQFFGPGTRLTVL.

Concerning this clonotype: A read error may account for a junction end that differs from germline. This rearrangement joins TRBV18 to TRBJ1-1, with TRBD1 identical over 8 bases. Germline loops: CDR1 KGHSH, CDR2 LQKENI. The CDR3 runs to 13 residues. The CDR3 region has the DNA TGTGCCAGCTCACCAACGACAGGGGATGAAGCGTTCTTT. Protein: CASSPTTGDEAFF. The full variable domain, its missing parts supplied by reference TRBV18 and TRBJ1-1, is NAGVMQNPRHLVRRRGQEARLRCSPMKGHSHVYWYRQLPEEGLKFMVYLQKENIIDESGMPKERFSAEFPKEGPSILRIQQVVRGDSAAYFCASSPTTGDEAFFGQGTRLTVV.

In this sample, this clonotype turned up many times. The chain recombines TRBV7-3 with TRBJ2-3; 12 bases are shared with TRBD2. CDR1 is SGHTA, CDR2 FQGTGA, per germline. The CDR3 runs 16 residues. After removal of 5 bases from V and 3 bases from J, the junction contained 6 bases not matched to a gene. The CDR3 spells CASSQTSGSVTDTQYF. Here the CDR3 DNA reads TGTGCCAGCAGCCAGACTAGCGGGAGTGTAACAGATACGCAGTATTTT.

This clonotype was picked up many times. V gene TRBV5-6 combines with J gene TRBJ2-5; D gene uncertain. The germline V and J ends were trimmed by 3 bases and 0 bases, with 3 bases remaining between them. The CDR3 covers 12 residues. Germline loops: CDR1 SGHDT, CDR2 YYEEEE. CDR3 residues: CASSSYQETQYF. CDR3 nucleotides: TGTGCCAGCAGCTCGTACCAAGAGACCCAGTACTTC.

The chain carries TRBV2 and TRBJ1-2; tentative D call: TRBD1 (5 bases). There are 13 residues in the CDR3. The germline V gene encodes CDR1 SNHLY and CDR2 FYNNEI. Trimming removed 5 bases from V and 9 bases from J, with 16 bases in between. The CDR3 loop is CASSLFRGVSYTF. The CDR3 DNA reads TGTGCCAGCAGTTTATTTCGGGGGGTTAGCTACACCTTC.

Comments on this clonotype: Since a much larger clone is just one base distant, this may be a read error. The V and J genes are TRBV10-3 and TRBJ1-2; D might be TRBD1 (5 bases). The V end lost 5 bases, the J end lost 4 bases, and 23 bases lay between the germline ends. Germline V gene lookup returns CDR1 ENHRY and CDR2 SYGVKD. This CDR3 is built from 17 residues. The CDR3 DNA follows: TGTGCCATCAGTTACTCGAAAGGGACCAACCTTCTCTATGGCTACACCTTC. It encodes CAISYSKGTNLLYGYTF.

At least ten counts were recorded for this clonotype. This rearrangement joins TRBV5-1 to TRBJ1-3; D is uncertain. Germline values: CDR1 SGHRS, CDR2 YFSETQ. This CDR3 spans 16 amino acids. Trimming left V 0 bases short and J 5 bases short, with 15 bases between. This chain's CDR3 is CASSLAAGQGRNTIYF. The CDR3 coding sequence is TGCGCCAGCAGCTTGGCGGCTGGGCAAGGCCGAAACACCATATATTTT.

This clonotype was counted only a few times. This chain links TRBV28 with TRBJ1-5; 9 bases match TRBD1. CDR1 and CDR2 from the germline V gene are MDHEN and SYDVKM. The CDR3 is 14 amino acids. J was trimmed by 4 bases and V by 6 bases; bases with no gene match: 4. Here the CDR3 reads CASSQTGGNQPQHF. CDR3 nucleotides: TGTGCCAGCAGCCAGACAGGGGGTAATCAGCCCCAGCATTTT.

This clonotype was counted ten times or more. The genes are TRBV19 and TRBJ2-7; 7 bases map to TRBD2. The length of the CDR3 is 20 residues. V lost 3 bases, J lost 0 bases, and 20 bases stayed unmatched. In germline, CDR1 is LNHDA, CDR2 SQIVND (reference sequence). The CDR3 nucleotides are TGTGCCAGTAGTATCGTGGCGATGAATCGAGGGCGGGGGAGCTCCTACGAGCAGTACTTC. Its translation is CASSIVAMNRGRGSSYEQYF.